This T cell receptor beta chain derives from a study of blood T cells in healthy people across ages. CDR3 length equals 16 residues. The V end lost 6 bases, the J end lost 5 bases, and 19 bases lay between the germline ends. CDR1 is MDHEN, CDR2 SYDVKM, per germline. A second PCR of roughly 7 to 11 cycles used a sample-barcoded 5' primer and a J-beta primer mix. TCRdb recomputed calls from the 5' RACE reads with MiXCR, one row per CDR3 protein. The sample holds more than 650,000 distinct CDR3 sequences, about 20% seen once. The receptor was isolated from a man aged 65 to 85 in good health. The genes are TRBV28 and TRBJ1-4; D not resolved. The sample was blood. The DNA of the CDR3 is TGTGCCAGCAGCTCCGCTCCGGGCCCCCGGAATGAAAAACTGTTTTTT. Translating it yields CASSSAPGPRNEKLFF. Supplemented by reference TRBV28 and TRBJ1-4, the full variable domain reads DVKVTQSSRYLVKRTGEKVFLECVQDMDHENMFWYRQDPGLGLRLIYFSYDVKMKEKGDIPEGYSVSREKKERFSLILESASTNQTSMYLCASSSAPGPRNEKLFFGSGTQLSVL.